What follows is one T cell receptor (beta chain) and its context. The antigen is unknown. Germline V CDR1 and CDR2: SNHLY, FYNNEI. The CDR3 contains 13 residues. V shed 7 bases and J shed 5 bases, with 14 bases lying between them. The data derive from a study of CD8 T cells in Susac syndrome. Across the study: Active disease was present in about 6 of the sequenced Susac syndrome patients, whereas roughly 8 of them were in remission. Study-level findings and limits: No clonal expansion appeared among CD4+ T cells in Susac patients.

After extraction with the RNeasy kit, roughly 0.5 to 1 ug of the RNA was reverse transcribed using random hexamers. Amplification of TCR beta CDR3 across 54 Vbeta and 13 Jbeta was performed with immunoSEQ multiplex PCR. TCRdb recomputed calls from the immunoSEQ multiplex PCR reads with MiXCR, one row per CDR3 protein. Of 100,000 or so distinct CDR3 sequences in the sample, roughly 94% were seen once. The CD8+ and CD4+ T cells were isolated magnetically using a negative isolation approach, whereas the TEMRA cells were enriched by FACS. The sequencing input was CD4+ T cells from PBMCs. This receptor was obtained from a human donor with Susac syndrome. The chain recombines TRBV2 with TRBJ2-5; perhaps TRBD1 as D (6 bases). Written as DNA, the CDR3 is TGTGCCAGCACCACCTACAGGGACGAGACCCAGTACTTC. Its protein is CASTTYRDETQYF.